This TCR beta chain appears in the sequencing data of a study of identical twins listed by TCRdb under 2016. General notes on the study: To test whether fetal clonotypes persist, this study deep-sequenced TCR alpha and beta repertoires from monozygotic twins, from unrelated adults of various ages, and from cord blood. Replicate twin experiments were performed at different times using different library preparation protocols to rule out contamination. General conclusions and limits of the study: Out-of-frame TCR alpha sharing in monozygotic twins was systematically underestimated by recombination models, whereas sharing between unrelated individuals was in agreement with the recombination models. Compared with coincidental sharing between unrelated individuals, out-of-frame TCR alpha sequences shared between twins showed an excess of sequences with low generation probability. Zero-insertion analyses could be partly confounded by invariant T cells such as MAIT and iNKT, though diverse VJ usage argued against such confounding for most clonotypes. A weaker excess of twin sharing was found in beta out-of-frame sequences because the signal-to-noise ratio was lowered by fewer shared sequences. Because the same donors could not be followed over many years, conclusions were based on cross-sectional statistical analysis. Abundant cord blood beta clonotypes carried fewer insertions; young adult naive repertoires showed a weaker similar trend, while memory repertoires showed none.

A few counts support this clonotype. The antigen this receptor binds is unknown. No base quality values were provided; no much bigger clone lies one nucleotide off. Libraries were constructed by 5' RACE. For sequencing, an Illumina HiSeq 2000 was employed. Template switching added a universal primer binding site, and the final cDNA carried a unique molecular identifier that allowed TCR cDNA molecules to be counted accurately. Specific primers in the conserved constant-segment region were used to synthesize first-strand cDNA for TCR alpha and beta chains. Each cDNA library was double barcoded, with a SMART-Mk sample barcode plus Illumina barcodes, to control for contamination. Two successive PCR steps introduced TruSeq adapter sequences along with Illumina sample barcodes. Sequencing of the TCR alpha and beta cDNA libraries was done on the Illumina HiSeq platform using custom primers. Per the source publication's procedure: Unique molecular identifiers were extracted from raw reads with MiGEC, and CDR3 positions were determined with MiXCR. For each individual, recombination models were inferred using an EM algorithm with the repgenHMM and IGoR tools. The analysis of shared clonotypes was done with the tcR package in R, with sharing normalized by the product of cloneset sizes. Out-of-frame nonproductive sequences were analyzed to study raw recombination free of thymic and clonal selection effects. TCRdb reprocessed the public reads (quality trimming at Q25 with fastp, clone calling with MiXCR) and kept in-frame beta chains. When rows share a CDR3 protein, they turn into one entry using the most common DNA and genes. TCRdb, rather than the study authors, made the V and J calls. The sample contains 450,000 or so distinct CDR3 sequences, 14% of them found a single time. The ten largest make up around 0.52% of the sample.

Only healthy Caucasian donors were included. Three pairs of female monozygotic twins, all aged about 18 to 30 years, were included in the twin cohort. CD4+ and CD8+ T cell populations were isolated with positive isolation kits from Invitrogen. According to the germline V gene, CDR1 reads LGHNA and CDR2 reads YSLEER. V and J lose 0 bases and 5 bases, and a span of 14 bases separates them. The CDR3 goes from the cysteine to the phenylalanine over 16 residues. Solely the CDR3 DNA is kept, with 48 bases framed from the first base. These data were likewise used in another study, on yellow fever vaccine responses in identical twins. As that second paper reports: The T cell response to vaccination in identical twins was reported by the authors to appear partly convergent and partly personalized. In the study, vaccine-responding T cell clones were precisely tracked in identical twins.

The specimen was CD4+ T cells sorted from blood. The sequence was obtained from a woman between 18 and 29 years old in good health. The rearranged chain carries TRBV4-3 and TRBJ2-1; a tentative D call is TRBD2 (6 bases match). The CDR3 region: CASSQDPGSPNNEQFF. The sequence in DNA is TGCGCCAGCAGCCAAGATCCCGGGAGCCCGAACAATGAGCAGTTCTTC.